The TCR beta chain described here comes from a study of CD8+ T cells in alopecia areata. Study details: Patients took tofacitinib for 6 to 18 months, followed by 6 drug-free months.

Overall study findings and caveats: During tofacitinib treatment, many expanded lesional clones remained in scalp and blood. Scalp clonality and expanded CD8+ clones among the top 100 fell significantly with tofacitinib.

Once RNA had been extracted, it was reverse transcribed into cDNA to act as the sequencing template. The assay was immunoSEQ multiplex PCR, and TCRdb's table has in-frame clones only and misses some. The table lists roughly 190,000 clones, under 80% of them singletons. Treatment here: oral pan-JAK inhibitor, 5-10 mg twice daily. Turning to this clone: The target antigen is unknown. The same CDR3 is also encoded by other DNA sequences in this sample.

The CDR3 runs 13 residues. After removal of 4 bases from V and 3 bases from J, the junction contained 5 bases not matched to a gene. The germline gives CDR1 SQVTM, CDR2 ANQGSEA. The chain combines TRBV29-1 with TRBJ1-1; 7 bases are a match to TRBD1. This TCR came from a human donor with alopecia areata. The material was CD4+ T cells sorted from blood, obtained around week 50, from a patient treated with tofacitinib. In DNA, the CDR3 is TGCAGCGTTGGGAGGGGGCGCGACACTGAAGCTTTCTTT. The encoded protein is CSVGRGRDTEAFF. Complete variable domain (other parts from reference TRBV29-1 and TRBJ1-1): SAVISQKPSRDICQRGTSLTIQCQVDSQVTMMFWYRQQPGQSLTLIATANQGSEATYESGFVIDKFPISRPNLTFSTLTVSNMSPEDSSIYLCSVGRGRDTEAFFGQGTRLTVV.